This T cell receptor (beta chain) originates from a study of response to subunit inactivated influenza vaccine. TCRdb passed the RT-PCR reads through MiXCR, listing each CDR3 protein once. The data contain about 650,000 distinct CDR3 sequences, 14% of them singletons. Trimming took 5 bases from V and 6 from J; bases not matched to a gene: 13. The CDR3 is made up of 16 amino acids. CDR1 and CDR2 from the germline V gene are SGHAT and FQNNGV. This specimen was PBMCs from blood, taken about 14 days before vaccination. This chain connects TRBV11-2 to TRBJ2-3; 8 bases match TRBD1. The receptor comes from a man aged 50 to 60 who received an inactivated influenza vaccine. In nucleotides, the CDR3 is TGTGCCAGCAGCCCTCGGGGGACAGGAATTAGGGATACGCAGTATTTT. Translating gives CASSPRGTGIRDTQYF.